This T cell receptor (beta chain) was captured in a study of cytomegalovirus exposure and HLA in healthy donors. Primers for the PCR totalled 60 Vbeta and 13 Jbeta. Method: immunoSEQ multiplex PCR; TCRdb's copy keeps in-frame clones and lacks some. The top ten clones hold around 5% of a sample with about 120,000 clones, under 85% of them seen once. Findings and limits, study-wide: In a later analysis, DRB1 alleles had the most associated TCRs; HLA-C alleles the fewest.

Unmatched junction bases numbered 4, after V lost 3 bases and J lost 6 bases. From germline, CDR1 is SQVTM and CDR2 ANQGSEA. The CDR3 has 14 amino acids. Regarding this clone: Its specificity is not known.

Sequenced material: PBMCs. The clonotype was recovered from a man aged 30 to 39 in good health and CMV-seropositive. This chain joins TRBV29-1 and TRBJ2-2, with 10 bases matching TRBD1. CDR3 DNA: TGCAGCGTTGAGAGGACAGGGGGATCCGGGGAGCTGTTTTTT. Its protein is CSVERTGGSGELFF.